Detailed here is one T cell receptor beta chain. Its antigen is unknown. CDR3 length: 17 amino acids. Per the germline V gene, CDR1 is LGHDT and CDR2 is YNNKEL (reference sequence). V lost 2 bases to trimming and J lost 0 bases; unmatched junction nucleotides: 5. Libraries were made from TCR beta cDNA, and they carried unique molecular identifiers. TCRdb re-called the PCR reads with MiXCR, one entry per CDR3 protein. The table lists 650,000 to 850,000 distinct CDR3 sequences, about 43% of them singletons. These data belong to a study of post-analysis software for immune sequencing data. Study-wide results and caveats: Patients used several TRBV segments, including TRBV5-6, TRBV5-1 and TRBV20-1, more often than controls.

The chain joins TRBV3-1 to TRBJ2-3; 10 bases match TRBD2. Sequencing input: blood. This sequence originates from a girl aged 10 to 17 with multiple sclerosis. The CDR3 nucleotides are TGTGCCAGCAGCCAAATGAGCGGGAGGGTGAGCACAGATACGCAGTATTTT. Translating gives CASSQMSGRVSTDTQYF.